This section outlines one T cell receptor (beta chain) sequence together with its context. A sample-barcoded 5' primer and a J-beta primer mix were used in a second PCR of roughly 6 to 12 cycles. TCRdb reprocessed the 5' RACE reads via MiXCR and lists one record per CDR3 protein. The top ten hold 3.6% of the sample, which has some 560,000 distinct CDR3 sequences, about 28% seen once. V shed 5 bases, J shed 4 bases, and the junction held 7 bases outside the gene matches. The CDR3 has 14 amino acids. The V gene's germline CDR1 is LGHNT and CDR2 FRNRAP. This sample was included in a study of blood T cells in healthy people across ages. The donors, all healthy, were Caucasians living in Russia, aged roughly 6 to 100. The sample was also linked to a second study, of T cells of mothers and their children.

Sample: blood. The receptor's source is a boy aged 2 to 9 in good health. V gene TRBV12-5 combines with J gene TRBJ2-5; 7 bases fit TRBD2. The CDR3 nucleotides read TGTGCTAGTGGTCCTGGGACTATAAGAGAGACCCAGTACTTC. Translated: CASGPGTIRETQYF.